The source of this T cell receptor (beta chain) is a study of CD8+ T cells in alopecia areata. TCR sequencing used cDNA made by reverse transcription of extracted RNA. TCRdb's table, derived via immunoSEQ multiplex PCR, lists solely in-frame clones and lacks some. This sample has 160,000 or so clones; approximately 65% occur once, and the top ten carry roughly 11%. Germline V gene lookup returns CDR1 SNHLY and CDR2 FYNNEI. This CDR3 comprises 12 residues. V shed 8 bases and J shed 4 bases, with 11 bases lying between them. On this clone itself: Its specificity is not known.

CD4+ and CD8+ T cells were sorted from PBMCs. Regarding the study as a whole: Relative to mice, TCR sharing across patients was less clear, a difference possibly HLA-related. Sequenced scalp T cells also include alphabeta T cells resident in normal skin.

Here the sequenced sample was CD8+ T cells sorted from blood, taken at week 0. This chain joins TRBV2 and TRBJ2-5, with D perhaps matching TRBD1 (5 bases). The sequence was collected from a human donor with alopecia areata. The chain's CDR3 is CASWGDPETQYF. CDR3 DNA sequence: TGTGCCAGCTGGGGCGACCCAGAGACCCAGTACTTC.